The 13 T cell receptor beta chains below come from one sample, sequenced in a study of blood T cell repertoires in COVID-19. Using immunoSEQ multiplex PCR, the repertoire was profiled, and TCRdb retains in-frame clones only, with some absent. The table includes 250,000 to 400,000 clones, under 90% detected once. The sequenced material came from peripheral blood. Every receptor here comes from a woman younger than 45 with COVID-19, enrolled during active disease.

The genes are TRBV24-1 and TRBJ1-5, with D maybe TRBD1 (5 bases). The CDR3 covers 13 residues. Germline values: CDR1 KGHDR, CDR2 SFDVKD. V was shortened by 2 bases and J by 6 bases, with 7 bases between the two germline ends. This chain's CDR3 is CATSDSQGQPQHF. Written as DNA, the CDR3 is TGTGCCACCAGTGATTCCCAGGGTCAGCCCCAGCATTTT.

This chain links TRBV5-1 with TRBJ2-5; TRBD1 agrees at 7 bases. V shed 4 bases, J shed 2 bases, and the junction held 8 bases outside the gene matches. Per the germline V gene, CDR1 is SGHRS and CDR2 is YFSETQ. The CDR3 has 15 residues. The chain's CDR3 is CASSLNTGEQETQYF. CDR3 nucleotides: TGCGCCAGCAGCCTCAACACAGGGGAACAAGAGACCCAGTACTTC.

A single count supports this clone. The chain carries TRBV5-1 and TRBJ1-4; tentatively, D is TRBD1 (5 bases). Germline V gene sequence: CDR1 SGHRS, CDR2 YFSETQ. The V gene lost 0 bases and the J gene lost 6 bases, with 15 bases spanning the gap. This CDR3 spans 16 amino acids. In DNA form, the CDR3 reads TGCGCCAGCAGCTTGGCCAACGGGGGGGTTGATGAAAAACTGTTTTTT. Amino acids: CASSLANGGVDEKLFF.

This CDR3 reads CASGTGLKLGELFF. The CDR3 bases are TGTGCCAGCGGGACAGGGCTGAAACTCGGGGAGCTGTTTTTT. This chain connects TRBV28 to TRBJ2-2; 9 positions agree with TRBD1. The junction had 8 bases not matched to a gene; V was cut back by 8 bases and J by 7 bases. Germline V gives CDR1 MDHEN, CDR2 SYDVKM. The CDR3 is 14 amino acids.

In this sample, this clone turned up once. The chain links TRBV7-9 to TRBJ1-6, with a weak D call TRBD1 (5 bases). This CDR3 contains 14 residues. V lost 1 base to trimming and J lost 10 bases, with 11 bases between them. Germline CDR1 and CDR2: SEHNR and FQNEAQ (reference sequence). The CDR3 DNA sequence: TGTGCCAGCAGCTTAGGCAGGGATGGCTCACCCCTCCACTTT. This sequence encodes CASSLGRDGSPLHF.

The rearrangement joins TRBV27 to TRBJ2-3; 11 positions agree with TRBD2. This CDR3 is 18 amino acids long. Germline V gene data show CDR1 as MNHEY and CDR2 as SMNVEV (reference sequence). J was trimmed by 5 bases and V by 5 bases; bases with no gene match: 15. The CDR3 here is CASSLRSAPLAGGDTQYF. CDR3 bases: TGTGCCAGCAGTCTCCGCTCTGCTCCTCTAGCGGGAGGAGATACGCAGTATTTT.

V usage is TRBV6-2 or TRBV6-3 and J usage is TRBJ1-1; TRBD1 matches 7 bases. The trim removed 1 base at V and 4 bases at J, leaving 9 bases unmatched. The CDR3 loop spans 16 amino acids. Germline values: CDR1 MNHEY, CDR2 SVGEGT. Here the CDR3 reads CASSYWSAGGRTEAFF. In DNA, the CDR3 is TGTGCCAGCAGTTACTGGTCAGCAGGGGGACGCACTGAAGCTTTCTTT.

In the case of this clone: In the same sample, other DNA sequences code for this CDR3. The J gene is TRBJ2-7, the V gene TRBV7-2; 8 bases align to TRBD1. The germline CDR1 and CDR2 sequences are SGHTA and FQGNSA. There are 15 residues in the CDR3. V was pared by 1 base and J by 1 base, with 3 bases of the junction left unmatched. The CDR3 nucleotides read TGTGCCAGCAGCTTAGGGACAGGGATATCCTACGAGCAGTACTTC. Translating gives CASSLGTGISYEQYF.

This chain uses TRBV5-4 with TRBJ2-5, with D perhaps matching TRBD1 (5 bases). Per germline, CDR1 SGHNT and CDR2 YYREEE (reference sequence). CDR3 length: 15 residues. V lost 0 bases, J lost 7 bases, and 16 bases lay in between. CDR3 protein: CASSLEQGGVGTQYF. The CDR3 nucleotides are TGTGCCAGCAGCTTGGAGCAGGGTGGGGTTGGGACCCAGTACTTC.

The CDR3 bases are TGTGCCAGCAGTCTCCTCACAGGAGCCGATGGCTACACCTTC. Its protein product is CASSLLTGADGYTF. The chain is built from TRBV6-2 or TRBV6-3 and TRBJ1-2; the D gene is possibly TRBD1 (5 bases). The ends were cut back, 5 bases at V and 6 bases at J, with 16 bases in the middle. CDR3 length: 14 residues. Germline CDR1 and CDR2: MNHEY and SVGEGT.

The rearrangement links TRBV28 to TRBJ1-5, with no clear D. V lost 7 bases and J 0 bases, leaving 7 bases between the germline ends. Germline lookup yields CDR1 MDHEN and CDR2 SYDVKM. This CDR3 spans 13 amino acids. The CDR3, as DNA: TGTGCCAGCAAAGACAATAGCAATCAGCCCCAGCATTTT. Protein product: CASKDNSNQPQHF. The full variable domain, in which reference TRBV28 and TRBJ1-5 provide the parts outside the CDR3, is DVKVTQSSRYLVKRTGEKVFLECVQDMDHENMFWYRQDPGLGLRLIYFSYDVKMKEKGDIPEGYSVSREKKERFSLILESASTNQTSMYLCASKDNSNQPQHFGDGTRLSIL.

This CDR3 reads CASSPLNSPLHF. The CDR3 DNA is TGTGCCAGTAGTCCTCTTAATTCACCCCTCCACTTT. V is TRBV19 and J is TRBJ1-6; no clear D gene. V was pared by 5 bases and J by 6 bases, with 5 bases between. Germline V gives CDR1 LNHDA, CDR2 SQIVND (reference sequence). The CDR3 totals 12 residues. Drawing the rest from reference TRBV19 and TRBJ1-6, the complete variable domain is DGGITQSPKYLFRKEGQNVTLSCEQNLNHDAMYWYRQDPGQGLRLIYYSQIVNDFQKGDIAEGYSVSREKKESFPLTVTSAQKNPTAFYLCASSPLNSPLHFGNGTRLTVT.

The chain recombines TRBV21-1 with TRBJ2-6; TRBD2, the table's D call, was not compared with the DNA. TRBV21-1 has pseudogene status. This CDR3 region has 15 residues. The DNA of the CDR3 is TGTGCCAGCAGCAAAGGTAAGCCTGGGGCCAACGTCCTGACTTTC. Its translation is CASSKGKPGANVLTF.